A selection of T cell receptor beta chains follows, all from one sample in a study of CD8+CD57+ T cells in acquired aplastic anemia. TCRdb reprocessed the reads with MiXCR, giving one entry per CDR3 protein. The table lists 190,000 or so distinct CDR3 sequences, approximately 60% of them singletons. Sequenced material: sorted CD4+, CD8+, or CD8+CD57+ T cells (not recorded which) from PBMCs. These receptors were taken from a human donor in good health. Both conserved end residues are part of each CDR3.

CDR3 protein: CASSLDFGEQFF
J gene: TRBJ2-1
V gene: TRBV5-1

CDR3 protein: CATKAPGEDGSSYNSPLHF
J gene: TRBJ1-6
V gene: TRBV27

CDR3 protein: CAWSGQVRRYEQYF
J gene: TRBJ2-7
V gene: TRBV30

CDR3 protein: CASSIVAGSNTEAFF
J gene: TRBJ1-1
V gene: TRBV19

CDR3 protein: CASSLGWDSVAKNIQYF
J gene: TRBJ2-4
V gene: TRBV7-9

CDR3 protein: CASGSDSHNYGYTF
J gene: TRBJ1-2
V gene: TRBV10-2

CDR3 protein: CASSDRRGGETQYF
J gene: TRBJ2-5
V gene: TRBV25-1

CDR3 protein: CSVERQAYYGYTF
J gene: TRBJ1-2
V gene: TRBV29-1

CDR3 protein: CASSGPQGYEKLFF
J gene: TRBJ1-4
V gene: TRBV7-8

CDR3 protein: CASSPGCDSLNDSFYEQYF
J gene: TRBJ2-7
V gene: TRBV7-3

CDR3 protein: CASRRDTNQPQHF
J gene: TRBJ1-5
V gene: TRBV2

CDR3 protein: CASSDPGAGMNTEAFF
J gene: TRBJ1-1
V gene: TRBV10-2

CDR3 protein: CASATGSSYEQYF
J gene: TRBJ2-7
V gene: TRBV6-2/TRBV6-3

CDR3 protein: CASGLEGQYF
J gene: TRBJ2-3
V gene: TRBV27

CDR3 protein: CASSLEGQGFLTDTQYF
J gene: TRBJ2-3
V gene: TRBV13

CDR3 protein: CAIVTSALMTDTQYF
J gene: TRBJ2-3
V gene: TRBV12-3/TRBV12-4

CDR3 protein: CSARASGGPNCNNQQFF
J gene: TRBJ2-1
V gene: TRBV20-1

CDR3 protein: CATSSRGQSPQHF
J gene: TRBJ1-5
V gene: TRBV15

CDR3 protein: CSVEGPRDTNTDTQYF
J gene: TRBJ2-3
V gene: TRBV29-1

CDR3 protein: CGARAANNEQFF
J gene: TRBJ2-1
V gene: TRBV6-1

CDR3 protein: CASSFTPTDTQYF
J gene: TRBJ2-3
V gene: TRBV7-2

CDR3 protein: CASSHPARGETQYF
J gene: TRBJ2-5
V gene: TRBV27

CDR3 protein: CSVVEGQDNYGYTF
J gene: TRBJ1-2
V gene: TRBV29-1

CDR3 protein: CASSRSQGRECF
J gene: TRBJ2-7
V gene: TRBV6-6

CDR3 protein: CASSQRDRDTGELFF
J gene: TRBJ2-2
V gene: TRBV4-3

CDR3 protein: CASSRMAGTGGVGQYF
J gene: TRBJ2-7
V gene: TRBV7-9

CDR3 protein: CASSPTLRGGSAEAFF
J gene: TRBJ1-1
V gene: TRBV19

CDR3 protein: CASSSGGQGAYGYTF
J gene: TRBJ1-2
V gene: TRBV10-1

CDR3 protein: CASSSGGGGALETQYF
J gene: .
V gene: TRBV7-6

CDR3 protein: CSAPSGDNQPQHF
J gene: TRBJ1-5
V gene: TRBV20-1

CDR3 protein: CASQPEGQGYTGELFF
J gene: TRBJ2-2
V gene: TRBV6-1

CDR3 protein: CASSLARGSGETQYF
J gene: TRBJ2-5
V gene: TRBV7-9

CDR3 protein: CAISEEQGAREQYF
J gene: TRBJ2-7
V gene: TRBV10-3